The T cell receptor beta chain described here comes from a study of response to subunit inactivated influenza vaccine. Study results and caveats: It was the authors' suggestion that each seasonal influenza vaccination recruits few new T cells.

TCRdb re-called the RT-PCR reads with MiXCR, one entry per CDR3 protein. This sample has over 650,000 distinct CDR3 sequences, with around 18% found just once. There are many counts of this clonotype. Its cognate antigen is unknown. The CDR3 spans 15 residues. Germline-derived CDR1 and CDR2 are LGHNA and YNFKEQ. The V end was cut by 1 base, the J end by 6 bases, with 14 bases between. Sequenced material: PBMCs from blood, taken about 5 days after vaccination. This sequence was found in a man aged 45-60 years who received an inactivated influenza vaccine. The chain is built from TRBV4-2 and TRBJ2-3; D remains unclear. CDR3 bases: TGTGCCAGCAGCCAAGTTGGCCCGGCGGACGATACGCAGTATTTT. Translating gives CASSQVGPADDTQYF.